This is a list of T cell receptor beta chains from one sample in a study of blood T cell repertoires in COVID-19. Clones were sequenced by immunoSEQ multiplex PCR, and TCRdb holds only the in-frame ones, with some missing. The table records 220,000 or so clones, 85% to 90% of them present only once. What was sequenced was peripheral blood. These receptors came from a woman between 45 and 60 years old with COVID-19, enrolled during active disease. Both conserved end residues are part of each CDR3. The D gene is left open where the match is weak. Some rows have no size entry. The others give once, few or many, or a class for an expanded clone.

TRBV5-1	TRBD1	TRBJ2-5	few	TGCGCCAGCAGCTTCCAGGGGGAGGAGACCCAGTACTTC	CASSFQGEETQYF
TRBV5-5	.	TRBJ1-1	.	TGTGCCAGCAGCTTCAGGGGCGGTTGGGTAGCTTTCTTT	CASSFRGGWVAFF
TRBV6-1	.	TRBJ1-1	.	TGTGCCAGCAGTGAGGGAGGTTACTACACTGAAGCTTTCTTT	CASSEGGYYTEAFF
TRBV7-9	.	TRBJ2-2	once	TGTGCCAGCAGCTTAAGAACTACGAACACCGGGGAGCTGTTTTTT	CASSLRTTNTGELFF
TRBV7-9	.	TRBJ1-2	.	TGTGCCAGCAGCATCGGGGACTATGGCTACACCTTC	CASSIGDYGYTF
TRBV5-4	.	TRBJ1-2	.	TGTGCCAGCAGCCCGGGAGGGTCTAACTATGGCTACACCTTC	CASSPGGSNYGYTF
TRBV5-1	.	TRBJ2-4	.	TGCGCCAGCAGCCCCGACAGACTAGCCAAAAACATTCAGTACTTC	CASSPDRLAKNIQYF
TRBV5-1	TRBD1	TRBJ1-4	.	TGCGCCAGCAGCTTGGAAGGGACAGCGATTGAAAAACTGTTTTTT	CASSLEGTAIEKLFF
TRBV2	.	TRBJ1-5	.	TGTGCCAGCAGTGGGACAGCCAATCAGCCCCAGCATTTT	CASSGTANQPQHF
TRBV29-1	TRBD1	TRBJ2-2	.	TGCAGCGTTATGGACAGGGTGGAGGCCGGGGAGCTGTTTTTT	CSVMDRVEAGELFF
TRBV19	.	TRBJ1-2	.	TGTGCCAGTAGTATAGGACAGAGTAACTATGGCTACACCTTC	CASSIGQSNYGYTF
TRBV18	.	TRBJ1-2	.	TGTGCCAGCTCACCACGGGGCGTCGGGGGCTACACCTTC	CASSPRGVGGYTF
TRBV7-2	TRBD2	TRBJ2-1	.	TGTGCCAGCAGCCCGCTAGCGGGGGCTCCAGGTGAGTTCTTC	CASSPLAGAPGEFF
TRBV3-1/TRBV3-2	TRBD2	TRBJ2-3	.	TGTGCCAGCAGTTTAGCGGGTCGTCGGGATACGCAGTATTTT	CASSLAGRRDTQYF
TRBV6-1	TRBD2	TRBJ2-2	.	TGTGCCAGCAGTGAAGCTATTGTCCCGGGACTAGCGGGGTCGAACACCGGGGAGCTGTTTTTT	CASSEAIVPGLAGSNTGELFF
TRBV7-3	.	TRBJ1-2	.	TGTGCCAGCAGTTTAGCCGGGGATCGGAGTGGCTACACCTTC	CASSLAGDRSGYTF
TRBV6-5	.	TRBJ2-4	.	TGTGCCACTCGTACCCCTACCCTAGCCAAAAACATTCAGTACTTC	CATRTPTLAKNIQYF
TRBV5-4	.	TRBJ2-2	.	TGTGCCAGCAGCCTGCAGGGTAGCGGGGAGCTGTTTTTT	CASSLQGSGELFF
TRBV20-1	.	TRBJ1-1	few	TGCAGTGCACGAGAGAACACTGAAGCTTTCTTT	CSARENTEAFF
TRBV10-3	TRBD1	TRBJ1-6	.	TGTGCCATCAGTGAGTCAAGGGGGCCCAATAATTCACCCCTCCACTTT	CAISESRGPNNSPLHF
TRBV10-3	.	TRBJ2-1	once	TGTGCCATCAGTGAGTCCTGGGGGCGTGAGCAGTTCTTC	CAISESWGREQFF
TRBV7-3	TRBD2	TRBJ2-3	.	TGTGCCAGCAGTCAACGGGGGGGATCAGATACGCAGTATTTT	CASSQRGGSDTQYF
TRBV12-3/TRBV12-4	.	TRBJ1-5	.	TGTGCCAGCAGGTGGGGGGGGAATCAGCCCCAGCATTTT	CASRWGGNQPQHF
TRBV12-5	TRBD1	TRBJ2-5	.	TGTGCTAGTGGGCGACAGGGGGCAGCCATTCAAGAGACCCAGTACTTC	CASGRQGAAIQETQYF
TRBV24-1	.	TRBJ2-3	once	TGTGCCACCAGTGACCCAGGACAGAGGGAAGATACGCAGTATTTT	CATSDPGQREDTQYF
TRBV9	.	TRBJ2-7	.	TGTGCCAGCAGAGGCCGAGGTGACGAGCAGTACTTC	CASRGRGDEQYF
TRBV6-2/TRBV6-3	.	TRBJ2-2	.	TGTGCCAGCAGTGGACTCCTCACCGGGGAGCTGTTTTTT	CASSGLLTGELFF
TRBV5-4	.	TRBJ1-2	.	TGTGCCAGCAGTCCCCGGCGGGGGGGAGAGGGCTACACCTTC	CASSPRRGGEGYTF
TRBV2	.	TRBJ1-1	.	TGTGCCAGCAGTGTAGAAGCCCTGGGGGGCACTGAAGCTTTCTTT	CASSVEALGGTEAFF
TRBV9	TRBD1	TRBJ1-6	few	TGTGCCAGCAGCGCCGGGACAGGGAATAATTCACCCCTCCACTTT	CASSAGTGNNSPLHF
TRBV30	.	TRBJ1-3	.	TGTGCCTGGCAGACTGGAAACACCATATATTTT	CAWQTGNTIYF